This entry features one TCR beta chain sequence. Profiled with immunoSEQ multiplex PCR; TCRdb holds only in-frame clones, not every one. The sample lists about 220,000 clones; about 86% were seen once. This sample was included in a study of blood T cell repertoires in COVID-19. V lost 4 bases, J lost 0 bases, and 5 bases stayed unmatched. CDR1 is SGHNT and CDR2 is YYREEE in the germline V gene (reference sequence). The CDR3 is made up of 16 amino acids. The chain is built from TRBV5-4 and TRBJ2-2; TRBD2 matches 8 bases. The TCR sequence derives from a woman in her twenties or thirties who had recovered from COVID-19. The source material was peripheral blood. The CDR3 sequence: CASSRSGSANTGELFF. In DNA form, the CDR3 reads TGTGCCAGCAGCCGGAGCGGGAGCGCGAACACCGGGGAGCTGTTTTTT.